Shown below are 27 T cell receptor beta chains from a single sample sequenced in a study of cytomegalovirus exposure and HLA in healthy donors. The PCR made use of 60 Vbeta and 13 Jbeta primers. Profiling relied on immunoSEQ multiplex PCR, and the TCRdb table lists in-frame clones only, not all of them. This sample contains under 200,000 clones. Input material: PBMCs. The receptors shown here come from a man younger than 45 in good health and CMV-seronegative.

The rearrangement uses TRBV12-5 and TRBJ2-3, with a tentative D call TRBD2 (5 bases). V shed 1 base and J shed 2 bases, with 10 bases lying between them. The CDR3 runs 15 residues. CDR1 LGHNT and CDR2 FRNRAP come from the germline V gene. CDR3 bases: TGTGCTAGTGGTTTGGCAGTGACTAACACAGATACGCAGTATTTT. It encodes CASGLAVTNTDTQYF.

CDR3 sequence: CASSQVAGNTIYF. In DNA form, the CDR3 reads TGTGCCAGCAGCCAAGTCGCTGGAAACACCATATATTTT. The chain uses TRBV14 and TRBJ1-3; no clear D gene. The length of the CDR3 is 13 residues. Per germline, CDR1 SGHDN and CDR2 FVKESK. V lost 1 base and J 2 bases, leaving 3 bases between the germline ends.

V gene TRBV18 combines with J gene TRBJ2-7, with 11 bases lining up with TRBD2. Germline V gives CDR1 KGHSH, CDR2 LQKENI. This CDR3 is 17 amino acids long. V lost 2 bases, J lost 2 bases, and 8 bases stayed unmatched. The CDR3 protein is CASSPREASGGTYEQYF. The CDR3 nucleotides read TGTGCCAGCTCACCAAGGGAAGCTAGCGGGGGGACCTACGAGCAGTACTTC.

The chain employs TRBV18 and TRBJ1-2; 7 bases map to TRBD1. Trimming cost V 8 bases and J 3 bases; bases outside gene matches: 6. The CDR3 spans 13 residues. The germline CDR1 and CDR2 sequences are KGHSH and LQKENI. CDR3 nucleotide sequence: TGTGCCAGCACGAAAGGGGGCGACTATGGCTACACCTTC. It specifies CASTKGGDYGYTF.

V and J are TRBV5-1 and TRBJ2-7; 7 bases line up with TRBD2. The germline CDR1 and CDR2 sequences are SGHRS and YFSETQ. The ends lost 4 bases at V and 4 bases at J; junction bases unmatched: 5. The CDR3 consists of 13 residues. CDR3 region: CASSLTGGYEQYF. The CDR3 DNA is TGCGCCAGCAGCCTCACGGGGGGATACGAGCAGTACTTC.

The chain is built from TRBV29-1 and TRBJ1-1; D perhaps matches TRBD1 (5 bases). The CDR3 has 14 residues. Trimming pared 6 bases from V and 0 bases from J, leaving 14 bases between. The germline V gene has CDR1 SQVTM and CDR2 ANQGSEA. The CDR3 here is CSVGPGHLNTEAFF. The CDR3 bases are TGCAGCGTAGGTCCAGGACACCTGAACACTGAAGCTTTCTTT.

V and J are TRBV30 and TRBJ1-1, with D uncertain. The V end lost 3 bases, the J end lost 4 bases, and 18 bases lay between the germline ends. The CDR3 sequence is 15 residues long. CDR1 GTSNPN and CDR2 SVGIG come from the germline V gene (reference sequence). The CDR3 coding sequence is TGTGCCTGGAGAGAGGACTCGAATAGGGCCACTGAAGCTTTCTTT. This translates into CAWREDSNRATEAFF.

The chain uses TRBV16 and TRBJ2-7; 9 bases are a match to TRBD2. The CDR3 sequence is 16 residues long. J lost 0 bases, V lost 4 bases, and 7 bases had no gene match. Germline CDR1 KGHSY, CDR2 FQNENV. CDR3 DNA: TGTGCCAGCAGCCTGATAGCGGGGGTCAGCTCCTACGAGCAGTACTTC. Amino acids: CASSLIAGVSSYEQYF.

The chain combines TRBV19 with TRBJ1-1; perhaps TRBD1 as D (5 bases). CDR1 is LNHDA, CDR2 SQIVND, per germline (reference sequence). The germline V and J ends were trimmed by 3 bases and 6 bases, with 17 bases remaining between them. The length of the CDR3 is 15 residues. CDR3 nucleotides: TGTGCCAGTAGTATCCCAGGGCCTAGTGGGGCTGAAGCTTTCTTT. Its protein product is CASSIPGPSGAEAFF.

The rearrangement links TRBV5-1 to TRBJ1-1; D may be TRBD1 (5 bases). This CDR3 contains 15 residues. Germline loops: CDR1 SGHRS, CDR2 YFSETQ. The V end lost 0 bases, the J end lost 4 bases, and 13 bases lay between the germline ends. The CDR3 bases are TGCGCCAGCAGCTTGGATTCAGGGCGTGGCACTGAAGCTTTCTTT. Translated, it gives CASSLDSGRGTEAFF. The full variable domain, in which reference TRBV5-1 and TRBJ1-1 provide the parts outside the CDR3, is KAGVTQTPRYLIKTRGQQVTLSCSPISGHRSVSWYQQTPGQGLQFLFEYFSETQRNKGNFPGRFSGRQFSNSRSEMNVSTLELGDSALYLCASSLDSGRGTEAFFGQGTRLTVV.

CDR3: CASGPSGSNEQFF. Here the CDR3 DNA reads TGTGCTAGTGGCCCGAGCGGAAGCAATGAGCAGTTCTTC. This rearrangement joins TRBV12-5 to TRBJ2-1; tentative D call: TRBD2 (5 bases). CDR1 LGHNT and CDR2 FRNRAP come from the germline V gene. V lost 6 bases and J lost 6, with 12 bases in between. The CDR3 is 13 residues long.

V usage is TRBV7-3 and J usage is TRBJ2-2, with 7 bases identical to TRBD1. J gave up 2 bases and V 2 bases, and 11 bases lay outside the gene matches. Per germline, CDR1 SGHTA and CDR2 FQGTGA. The CDR3 runs 18 residues. In DNA form, the CDR3 reads TGTGCCAGCAGCTTACTCGGGTCGGTAGGGGGCAACACCGGGGAGCTGTTTTTT. Amino acid sequence: CASSLLGSVGGNTGELFF.

The chain recombines TRBV30 with TRBJ2-7, with TRBD1 as a possible D gene (5 bases). Germline V gene data show CDR1 as GTSNPN and CDR2 as SVGIG (reference sequence). V was clipped by 0 bases and J by 3 bases, with 12 bases between them. This CDR3 is built from 14 residues. The CDR3: CAWSVGGAYYEQYF. The DNA of the CDR3 is TGTGCCTGGAGTGTGGGTGGGGCCTACTACGAGCAGTACTTC.

The rearrangement uses TRBV7-6 and TRBJ2-5, with 9 bases aligning to TRBD2. CDR1 is SGHVS and CDR2 is FNYEAQ in the germline V gene. The CDR3 length is 14 residues. V lost 5 bases, J lost 1 base, and 2 bases stayed unmatched. This CDR3 is CASSELAGQETQYF. In DNA form, the CDR3 reads TGTGCCAGCAGCGAACTAGCGGGCCAAGAGACCCAGTACTTC.

The chain uses TRBV7-2 and TRBJ2-1; D perhaps matches TRBD2 (5 bases). Germline lookup yields CDR1 SGHTA and CDR2 FQGNSA. This CDR3 comprises 13 residues. Deletions cut 4 bases from V and 6 bases from J, with 10 bases between. CDR3 sequence reads: CASSSPRGNEQFF. CDR3 sequence (DNA): TGTGCCAGCAGCTCGCCCCGGGGCAATGAGCAGTTCTTC.

The chain has TRBV6-1 and TRBJ2-7, with 7 bases identical to TRBD1. Looked up from germline, CDR1 is MNHNS and CDR2 is SASEGT. The CDR3 contains 13 residues. J lost 1 base, V lost 7 bases, and 4 bases had no gene match. The CDR3 here is CASKQGQSYEQYF. As DNA, the CDR3 is TGTGCCAGCAAGCAGGGACAGTCCTACGAGCAGTACTTC.

V gene TRBV13 combines with J gene TRBJ1-1, with unresolved D. Trimming removed 5 bases at V and 1 base at J, with 17 bases between. The CDR3 runs 16 residues. Germline CDR1 PRHDT, CDR2 FYEKMQ (reference sequence). The CDR3 nucleotides read TGTGCCAGCAGCACACGGGTCTTCTCTGGGAACACTGAAGCTTTCTTT. Its translation: CASSTRVFSGNTEAFF.

The chain employs TRBV29-1 and TRBJ1-1; 9 nucleotides line up with TRBD1. Germline V gives CDR1 SQVTM, CDR2 ANQGSEA. V was pared by 3 bases and J by 0 bases, with 8 bases of the junction left unmatched. The CDR3 has 16 residues. CDR3 in amino acids: CSVDDRDRVLNTEAFF. In DNA, the CDR3 is TGCAGCGTTGATGACAGGGACAGGGTTTTGAACACTGAAGCTTTCTTT.

The DNA of the CDR3 is TGTGCCAGCAGTTTACAGGTGTTAAAGGAAAAACTGTTTTTT. It codes for CASSLQVLKEKLFF. The chain joins TRBV28 to TRBJ1-4; D not resolved. In germline, CDR1 is MDHEN, CDR2 SYDVKM. The CDR3 covers 14 residues. The V gene lost 2 bases and the J gene lost 8 bases, with 12 bases spanning the gap.

The chain joins TRBV19 to TRBJ1-5; possibly TRBD1 for D (6 bases). V was cut by 8 bases and J by 3 bases, with 14 bases left in between. Germline CDR1 is LNHDA and CDR2 is SQIVND (reference sequence). CDR3 length: 14 amino acids. DNA for the CDR3: TGTGCCAGTTTGAGGACAGCGGACAATCAGCCCCAGCATTTT. The encoded protein is CASLRTADNQPQHF.

The genes are TRBV28 and TRBJ1-3; D is undetermined. From germline, CDR1 is MDHEN and CDR2 SYDVKM. The CDR3 is made up of 14 amino acids. V lost 10 bases and J 7 bases, leaving 20 bases between the germline ends. The DNA for the CDR3 is TGTGCCACCGTGACAATCCGCGAAAGGAACACCATATATTTT. It yields the protein CATVTIRERNTIYF.

The rearrangement joins TRBV30 to TRBJ1-1, with 10 bases lining up with TRBD1. V dropped 4 bases and J dropped 1; count of bases not matched to a gene: 3. The CDR3 totals 14 residues. The germline V gene has CDR1 GTSNPN and CDR2 SVGIG (reference sequence). This CDR3 is CAWTRTGGNTEAFF. In DNA form, the CDR3 reads TGTGCCTGGACCAGGACAGGGGGGAACACTGAAGCTTTCTTT.

V and J are TRBV28 and TRBJ2-7; 12 positions match TRBD2. The V segment lost 6 bases and the J segment 6 bases; nucleotides outside the gene matches: 0. The CDR3 runs to 12 residues. Germline CDR1 and CDR2: MDHEN and SYDVKM. The CDR3 protein is CASRTSGSEQYF. Here the CDR3 DNA reads TGTGCCAGCAGGACTAGCGGGAGCGAGCAGTACTTC.

The chain combines TRBV27 with TRBJ2-2; D call uncertain. The CDR3 totals 17 residues. The V and J ends lost 2 bases and 6 bases respectively, with 19 bases between them. Germline V gene data show CDR1 as MNHEY and CDR2 as SMNVEV (reference sequence). CDR3 DNA: TGTGCCAGCAGTTTACGGCGGCCTGCTCAATCACCCGGGGAGCTGTTTTTT. The encoded protein is CASSLRRPAQSPGELFF.

The CDR3 here is CASSVLGQSSYNSPLHF. CDR3 DNA: TGTGCCAGCAGCGTACTAGGTCAGAGCTCCTATAATTCACCCCTCCACTTT. This chain uses TRBV9 with TRBJ1-6; no reliable D call. V gave up 1 base and J gave up 0 bases, with 11 bases separating them. This CDR3 is built from 17 residues. Germline V gene lookup returns CDR1 SGDLS and CDR2 YYNGEE.

V and J are TRBV6-5 and TRBJ2-7; maybe TRBD2 (5 bases). CDR3 length: 14 residues. The V gene's germline CDR1 is MNHEY and CDR2 SVGAGI. Deletions cut 5 bases from V and 2 bases from J, with 13 bases between. CDR3 DNA sequence: TGTGCCAGCAGTACGAGCGGTGGGACCTACGAGCAGTACTTC. Its protein product is CASSTSGGTYEQYF.

V usage is TRBV19 and J usage is TRBJ2-7; TRBD1 matches 9 bases. J was trimmed by 6 bases and V by 3 bases; bases with no gene match: 3. This CDR3 region has 13 residues. Germline values: CDR1 LNHDA, CDR2 SQIVND (reference sequence). CDR3 nucleotide sequence: TGTGCCAGTAGTATTGACAGGGGGGGCGAGCAGTACTTC. It translates to CASSIDRGGEQYF.